Following are 12 T cell receptor beta chains from one sample sequenced in a study of shared clonotypes between healthy human individuals. Some clones are missing from TCRdb's copy, which holds only in-frame ones; the method was immunoSEQ multiplex PCR. The sample yields about 1 million clones, roughly 80% seen once. Sequencing was carried out using memory CD4+ T cells sorted from blood. Subset of the sample: CD45RA-negative fraction. All receptors come from a man aged 18 to 29 in good health.

To note about this clone: Other DNA sequences in this specimen translate into the identical CDR3. The chain links TRBV5-1 to TRBJ1-4, with 8 bases lining up with TRBD1. The length of the CDR3 is 14 residues. CDR1 is SGHRS, CDR2 YFSETQ, per germline. The V and J ends lost 0 bases and 5 bases, in that order; junction bases with no gene match: 0. As DNA, the CDR3 is TGCGCCAGCAGCTTGGGGACAGGGAATGAAAAACTGTTTTTT. Translating it yields CASSLGTGNEKLFF.

CDR3 region: CASRDSGLAQETQYF. The CDR3, as DNA: TGTGCCAGTAGAGATAGTGGACTAGCGCAAGAGACCCAGTACTTC. This chain connects TRBV19 to TRBJ2-5; 9 positions agree with TRBD2. The germline V gene encodes CDR1 LNHDA and CDR2 SQIVND (reference sequence). The CDR3 contains 15 residues. V shed 6 bases and J 2 bases; nucleotides not matched to a gene: 7.

The genes are TRBV2 and TRBJ1-1, with D perhaps matching TRBD1 (6 bases). The CDR3 length is 14 residues. Germline CDR1 SNHLY, CDR2 FYNNEI. Trimming pared 6 bases from V and 1 base from J, leaving 12 bases between. CDR3 in amino acids: CASRGDTTNTEAFF. DNA for the CDR3: TGTGCCAGCAGAGGGGACACTACGAACACTGAAGCTTTCTTT.

The rearrangement links TRBV19 to TRBJ1-5, with a weak D call TRBD1 (5 bases). The CDR3 extends over 13 amino acids. Trimming removed 6 bases from V and 3 bases from J, with 9 bases in between. Germline V gene sequence: CDR1 LNHDA, CDR2 SQIVND (reference sequence). For the CDR3, the DNA is TGTGCCAGTAGAGGGACGAACAATCAGCCCCAGCATTTT. This gives the protein CASRGTNNQPQHF.

This clone was recorded a few times. The chain uses TRBV4-1 and TRBJ1-4; 7 bases align to TRBD1. The CDR3 has 15 amino acids. V was clipped by 2 bases and J by 7 bases; unmatched bases: 7. Germline CDR1 MGHRA, CDR2 YSYEKL. The CDR3 reads CASSQSTGNVEKLFF. DNA for the CDR3: TGCGCCAGCAGCCAATCGACAGGGAATGTTGAAAAACTGTTTTTT.

The J gene is TRBJ2-3, the V gene TRBV30, with TRBD1 matching over 8 bases. The CDR3 is 12 amino acids. Germline V gene lookup returns CDR1 GTSNPN and CDR2 SVGIG (reference sequence). Germline trimming cut 7 bases from V and 2 bases from J; bases unmatched to any gene: 2. The CDR3 protein is CAFRGLTDTQYF. The CDR3, as DNA: TGTGCCTTCAGGGGGCTCACAGATACGCAGTATTTT.

Notes on this clone: The sample holds other DNA sequences that translate to the same CDR3. This rearrangement joins TRBV7-2 to TRBJ2-1; D is perhaps TRBD1 or TRBD2 (5 bases each). V lost 1 base and J lost 0, with 7 bases in between. The CDR3 totals 15 residues. The germline V gene encodes CDR1 SGHTA and CDR2 FQGNSA. The CDR3 region has the DNA TGTGCCAGCAGCTTAGGTGGGGGCTCCTACAATGAGCAGTTCTTC. Its translation: CASSLGGGSYNEQFF.

With regard to this clone: A junction end diverges from the germline sequence, so it may reflect a read error. The gene calls are TRBV7-7 and TRBJ2-3, with TRBD2 matching 8 bases. Germline lookup yields CDR1 SSHAT and CDR2 FNYEAQ (reference sequence). The CDR3 length is 14 residues. This CDR3 reads CASSPGVAGDTQYF. CDR3 DNA sequence: TGTGCTAGCAGCCCAGGAGTAGCGGGGGATACGCAGTATTTT.

The rearrangement links TRBV30 to TRBJ2-7; 8 bases are a match to TRBD1. The CDR3 extends over 13 amino acids. V shed 5 bases and J 1 base; nucleotides not matched to a gene: 4. The germline V gene has CDR1 GTSNPN and CDR2 SVGIG (reference sequence). The CDR3 nucleotides read TGTGCCTGGTCCCAGGGGGCATCCTACGAGCAGTACTTC. It specifies CAWSQGASYEQYF.

A note on this clone: Other DNA variants within this sample encode the same CDR3. The chain has TRBV29-1 and TRBJ2-2; D ambiguous. Trimming removed 6 bases from V and 1 base from J, with 3 bases in between. The V gene's germline CDR1 is SQVTM and CDR2 ANQGSEA. CDR3 length: 11 residues. Here the CDR3 DNA reads TGCAGCGTAGAGAACACCGGGGAGCTGTTTTTT. Translation gives CSVENTGELFF.

The chain couples TRBV21-1 to TRBJ2-7; the table gives TRBD1 as D, unverified against the DNA. TRBV21-1 is a known pseudogene. The CDR3 spans 14 residues. CDR3 sequence: CASSSPTDDYEQYF. The CDR3, as DNA: TGTGCCAGCAGCAGCCCGACAGATGACTACGAGCAGTACTTC.

The chain is built from TRBV25-1 and TRBJ2-5, with D uncertain. The assigned J gene may be wrong: the sequence end matches TRBJ2-7 better. The CDR3 covers 14 residues. Germline V gene lookup returns CDR1 MGHDK and CDR2 SYGVNS. CDR3 sequence reads: CASSRYSTSYEQYF. In DNA form, the CDR3 reads TGTGCCAGCAGTCGATACAGTACCTCCTACGAGCAGTACTTC.